These 24 T cell receptor beta chains share one sample of origin, sequenced in a study of T cells in Graves' hyperthyroidism and ophthalmopathy. TCR beta CDR3 region amplification was performed from RNA transcripts. An initial round of RT-PCR targeting the TCR CDR3 relied on the HTBI primer set. TCRdb re-called the multiplex PCR reads through MiXCR, storing one row per CDR3 protein. The data contain fewer than 450,000 distinct CDR3 sequences, around 15% of them singletons. Sequenced sample: blood. The receptors here all came from a woman aged 55-70 years with Graves' ophthalmopathy.

This clonotype was counted many times. The rearrangement joins TRBV20-1 to TRBJ2-3, with 10 bases identical to TRBD2. Germline loops: CDR1 DFQATT, CDR2 SNEGSKA (reference sequence). The CDR3 runs 15 residues. The V gene end was trimmed by 6 bases and the J gene end by 3 bases; junction bases not matched to a gene: 9. CDR3 DNA sequence: TGCAGTGCGGTTTCGTCTAGCGGGAGTACAGATACGCAGTATTTT. It translates to CSAVSSSGSTDTQYF.

Only a few counts were recorded for this clonotype. The chain recombines TRBV28 with TRBJ2-1; perhaps TRBD2 as D (6 bases). Germline V lookup: CDR1 MDHEN, CDR2 SYDVKM. V lost 5 bases, J lost 2 bases, and 16 bases lay in between. This CDR3 has 16 residues. In DNA, the CDR3 is TGTGCCAGCAGTGGGGTTGGTCGGGAGACCTACAATGAGCAGTTCTTC. Translating it yields CASSGVGRETYNEQFF.

The J gene is TRBJ1-5, the V gene TRBV6-1, with D tentatively TRBD1 (6 bases). Germline loops: CDR1 MNHNS, CDR2 SASEGT. The CDR3 covers 14 residues. Trimming took off 5 bases at V and 3 bases at J, with 11 bases between the two ends. CDR3 sequence reads: CASSPQGYNQPQHF. Written as DNA, the CDR3 is TGTGCCAGCAGTCCACAGGGTTACAATCAGCCCCAGCATTTT.

This clonotype appeared many times. V is TRBV30 and J is TRBJ2-7; D is unclear. CDR3 length: 12 residues. The ends were cut back, 0 bases at V and 2 bases at J, with 5 bases in the middle. Germline CDR1 and CDR2: GTSNPN and SVGIG (reference sequence). The CDR3 spells CAWSVSAYEQYF. The CDR3 DNA reads as TGTGCCTGGAGTGTATCCGCCTACGAGCAGTACTTC. The full variable domain, rest sourced from reference TRBV30 and TRBJ2-7, is SQTIHQWPATLVQPVGSPLSLECTVEGTSNPNLYWYRQAAGRGLQLLFYSVGIGQISSEVPQNLSASRPQDRQFILSSKKLLLSDSGFYLCAWSVSAYEQYFGPGTRLTVT.

This clonotype appeared a few times. A read error may be the cause here, since a much bigger clone is one base away. The V call is TRBV2, the J call TRBJ2-2; 10 positions match TRBD2. CDR1 and CDR2 (germline): SNHLY, FYNNEI. This CDR3 spans 15 amino acids. The CDR3 nucleotides read TGTGCCAGCAGTGAAGTAGCGGGAGGAACCGGGGGGCTGTTTTTT. Translation: CASSEVAGGTGGLFF. Together with reference TRBV2 and TRBJ2-2, the CDR3 gives the full variable domain: EPEVTQTPSHQVTQMGQEVILRCVPISNHLYFYWYRQILGQKVEFLVSFYNNEISEKSEIFDDQFSVERPDGSNFTLKIRSTKLEDSAMYFCASSEVAGGTGGLFFGEGSRLTVL.

About this clonotype: This may be a read error: a much more frequent sequence differs by one nucleotide. CDR3 nucleotide sequence: TGTGCCTGCCTACCCCGGGACAGGGGACGTGAAAAACTGTCTTTT. Translated, it gives CACLPRDRGREKLSF. The V and J genes are TRBV30 and TRBJ1-4, with 10 bases lining up with TRBD1. The CDR3 contains 15 residues. Germline lookup yields CDR1 GTSNPN and CDR2 SVGIG (reference sequence).

V gene TRBV9 combines with J gene TRBJ1-4; D remains ambiguous. This CDR3 is 12 amino acids long. The germline V gene has CDR1 SGDLS and CDR2 YYNGEE. V gave up 4 bases and J gave up 7 bases, with 8 bases separating them. The CDR3 reads CASSRNSEKLFF. The CDR3 DNA follows: TGTGCCAGCAGCCGTAACAGTGAAAAACTGTTTTTT. The complete variable domain, with remaining parts taken from reference TRBV9 and TRBJ1-4, reads DSGVTQTPKHLITATGQRVTLRCSPRSGDLSVYWYQQSLDQGLQFLIQYYNGEERAKGNILERFSAQQFPDLHSELNLSSLELGDSALYFCASSRNSEKLFFGSGTQLSVL.

This clonotype has a count of ten or more. J is TRBJ2-1 and V is TRBV11-2, with 10 bases aligning to TRBD2. Germline values: CDR1 SGHAT, CDR2 FQNNGV. Trimming at V came to 4 bases and at J to 2 bases, leaving 11 bases not matched to a gene. This CDR3 contains 18 residues. The CDR3 here is CASSSTTGAGGPYNEQFF. For the CDR3, the DNA is TGTGCCAGCAGCTCCACTACCGGAGCGGGAGGGCCCTACAATGAGCAGTTCTTC.

This clonotype has just a few counts. The CDR3 protein is CASSLGQGSPGEQFF. In DNA, the CDR3 is TGCGCCAGCAGCTTGGGACAGGGGTCTCCCGGCGAGCAGTTCTTC. The gene calls are TRBV5-1 and TRBJ2-1; 8 bases map to TRBD1. With 0 bases clipped from V and 10 bases from J, the junction kept 9 bases outside the gene matches. The CDR3 totals 15 residues. Germline CDR1 and CDR2: SGHRS and YFSETQ.

This clonotype occurred many times. V is TRBV30 and J is TRBJ2-1; 8 nucleotides agree with TRBD2. Germline V gene data show CDR1 as GTSNPN and CDR2 as SVGIG (reference sequence). The CDR3 runs 13 residues. The DNA of the CDR3 is TGTGCGTTAGCGGGATTATATAGGGATGAGCAGTTCTTC. Amino acid sequence: CALAGLYRDEQFF.

A few counts support this clonotype. The chain is built from TRBV2 and TRBJ2-5; no clear D gene. In germline, CDR1 is SNHLY, CDR2 FYNNEI. Trimming stripped 4 bases from V and 5 bases from J, with 17 bases between. CDR3 length equals 15 residues. CDR3 DNA: TGTGCCAGCAGTGGCGCCCCTGGTGGCCCGGAGACCCAGTACTTC. Translating it yields CASSGAPGGPETQYF.

This clonotype was seen ten or more times. The genes are TRBV7-9 and TRBJ2-3; D may be TRBD2 (5 bases). The CDR3 consists of 16 residues. Trimming pared 4 bases from V and 1 base from J, leaving 15 bases between. The germline CDR1 and CDR2 sequences are SEHNR and FQNEAQ (reference sequence). This CDR3 is CASSSPGGAGTDTQYF. The CDR3 region has the DNA TGTGCCAGCAGCTCCCCGGGCGGAGCGGGCACAGATACGCAGTATTTT.

This clonotype was recorded at least ten times. The CDR3 region has the DNA TGCGCCAGCAGCCCCGTAGGGGCCGGAAGAGATGAGCAGTTCTTC. This sequence encodes CASSPVGAGRDEQFF. The chain has TRBV5-1 and TRBJ2-1; possible D gene TRBD1, 5 bases. Trimming took off 4 bases at V and 8 bases at J, with 19 bases between the two ends. Germline CDR1 SGHRS, CDR2 YFSETQ. The CDR3 runs to 15 residues.

This clonotype was counted many times. V gene TRBV29-1 combines with J gene TRBJ2-1; D unclear. Trimming left V 7 bases short and J 8 bases short, with 21 bases between. CDR3 size: 14 residues. The germline V gene has CDR1 SQVTM and CDR2 ANQGSEA. The CDR3 region has the DNA TGCAGCGCCGGATTTCTTTTAGGCACTGATGAGCAGTTCTTC. Protein product: CSAGFLLGTDEQFF.

At least ten counts were recorded for this clonotype. The rearrangement uses TRBV5-1 and TRBJ2-2; D perhaps matches TRBD1 (6 bases). The CDR3 sequence is 16 residues long. Germline V CDR1 and CDR2: SGHRS, YFSETQ. V lost 3 bases to trimming and J lost 0 bases, with 12 bases between them. The CDR3 nucleotides read TGCGCCAGCAGCTCAGGGGACACCTCGAACACCGGGGAGCTGTTTTTT. Protein: CASSSGDTSNTGELFF.

The chain couples TRBV7-2 to TRBJ2-2; 8 bases agree with TRBD1. Per germline, CDR1 SGHTA and CDR2 FQGNSA. The J segment lost 9 bases and the V segment lost 4 bases, leaving 7 bases of the junction unmatched. The CDR3 runs 14 residues. The CDR3 loop is CASSSQGARRELFF. CDR3 nucleotide sequence: TGTGCCAGCAGCTCGCAGGGGGCGCGTAGGGAGCTGTTTTTT.

In this sample, this clonotype turned up many times. J is TRBJ1-5 and V is TRBV20-1, with D perhaps TRBD1 (6 bases). The germline CDR1 and CDR2 sequences are DFQATT and SNEGSKA (reference sequence). The V and J ends lost 5 bases and 7 bases respectively, with 21 bases between them. The CDR3 covers 15 residues. CDR3 bases: TGCAGTGCTGTGGGGGGCGGGGGAGAGGGACAGCCCCAGCATTTT. It translates to CSAVGGGGEGQPQHF.

The sample holds a few counts of this clonotype. This chain joins TRBV18 and TRBJ2-5; D perhaps matches TRBD1 (8 bases). Germline values: CDR1 KGHSH, CDR2 LQKENI. Between the trimmed V and J ends, which lost 2 bases and 9 bases, there was a span of 22 bases. The CDR3 sequence is 16 residues long. CDR3 sequence reads: CASSPGTGGGGFAQYF. In nucleotides, the CDR3 is TGTGCCAGCTCACCAGGGACAGGCGGCGGGGGATTTGCCCAGTACTTC. The full variable domain, its missing parts supplied by reference TRBV18 and TRBJ2-5, is NAGVMQNPRHLVRRRGQEARLRCSPMKGHSHVYWYRQLPEEGLKFMVYLQKENIIDESGMPKERFSAEFPKEGPSILRIQQVVRGDSAAYFCASSPGTGGGGFAQYFGPGTRLLVL.

This clonotype was seen at least ten times. The chain recombines TRBV7-2 with TRBJ2-7; maybe TRBD2 (6 bases). CDR3 length: 15 amino acids. Trimming left V 1 base short and J 2 bases short, with 12 bases between. Per germline, CDR1 SGHTA and CDR2 FQGNSA. The CDR3 DNA is TGTGCCAGCAGCTTAGAGGCGACGGGGGCCTACGAGCAGTACTTC. Residues: CASSLEATGAYEQYF.

The chain uses TRBV24-1 and TRBJ2-3, with D perhaps assigned TRBD1 or TRBD2 (5 bases each). This CDR3 is built from 19 residues. Germline CDR1 reads KGHDR; CDR2 reads SFDVKD. V lost 1 base and J 2 bases, leaving 21 bases between the germline ends. For the CDR3, the DNA is TGTGCCACCAGTGATTTACAACTTAGGGACGGGAAGCCCACAGATACGCAGTATTTT. Its translation is CATSDLQLRDGKPTDTQYF.

A note on this clonotype: A much larger clone lies a single base off, so this may be a read error. The conserved final phenylalanine or tryptophan is absent from the CDR3, which likely points to a read error. The chain is built from TRBV5-1 and TRBJ2-7; the D gene is possibly TRBD2 (5 bases). This CDR3 comprises 13 residues. Germline V gene sequence: CDR1 SGHRS, CDR2 YFSETQ. The V and J ends lost 4 bases and 3 bases respectively, with 11 bases between them. The CDR3 nucleotides read TGCGCCAGCAGCCGGGAACCCAACTACGAGCAGTACTAC. Its translation: CASSREPNYEQYY.

The chain is built from TRBV5-1 and TRBJ2-3; TRBD2 matches at 11 bases. This CDR3 has 16 amino acids. With 0 bases clipped from V and 6 bases from J, the junction kept 6 bases outside the gene matches. Germline lookup yields CDR1 SGHRS and CDR2 YFSETQ. CDR3: CASSLETSGSWDTQYF. The CDR3 DNA reads TGCGCCAGCAGCTTGGAAACTAGCGGGAGTTGGGATACGCAGTATTTT. Using reference TRBV5-1 and TRBJ2-3 for the parts outside the CDR3, the full variable domain is KAGVTQTPRYLIKTRGQQVTLSCSPISGHRSVSWYQQTPGQGLQFLFEYFSETQRNKGNFPGRFSGRQFSNSRSEMNVSTLELGDSALYLCASSLETSGSWDTQYFGPGTRLTVL.

This clonotype was detected ten times or more. V is TRBV29-1 and J is TRBJ2-1; TRBD2 aligns across 12 bases. CDR1 SQVTM and CDR2 ANQGSEA come from the germline V gene. This CDR3 contains 14 residues. V trimming: 2 bases; J trimming: 7 bases; junction bases outside the gene matches: 3. The CDR3 sequence: CSVELAGGGNEQFF. In nucleotides, the CDR3 is TGCAGCGTTGAACTAGCGGGAGGGGGTAATGAGCAGTTCTTC.

The table lists this clonotype with many counts. The chain couples TRBV20-1 to TRBJ1-6; 9 bases line up with TRBD1. CDR3 length: 16 residues. Germline V gene data show CDR1 as DFQATT and CDR2 as SNEGSKA (reference sequence). V was pared by 0 bases and J by 5 bases, with 5 bases of the junction left unmatched. The CDR3 protein is CSARDGGTGHNSPLHF. CDR3 sequence (DNA): TGCAGTGCTAGAGACGGGGGGACAGGGCATAATTCACCCCTCCACTTT.